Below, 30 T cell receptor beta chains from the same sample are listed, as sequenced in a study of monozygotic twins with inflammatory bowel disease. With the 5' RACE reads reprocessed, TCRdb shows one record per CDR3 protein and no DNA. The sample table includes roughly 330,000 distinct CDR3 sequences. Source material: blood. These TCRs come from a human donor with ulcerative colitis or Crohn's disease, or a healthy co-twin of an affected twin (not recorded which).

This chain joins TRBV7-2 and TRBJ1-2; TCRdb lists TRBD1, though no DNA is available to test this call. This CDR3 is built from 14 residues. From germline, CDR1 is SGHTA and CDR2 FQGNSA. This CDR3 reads CASSLEGRGHGYTF.

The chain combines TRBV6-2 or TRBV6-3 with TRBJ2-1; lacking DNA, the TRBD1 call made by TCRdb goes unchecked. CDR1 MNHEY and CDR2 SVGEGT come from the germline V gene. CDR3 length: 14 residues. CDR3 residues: CASRGTGSYKEQFF.

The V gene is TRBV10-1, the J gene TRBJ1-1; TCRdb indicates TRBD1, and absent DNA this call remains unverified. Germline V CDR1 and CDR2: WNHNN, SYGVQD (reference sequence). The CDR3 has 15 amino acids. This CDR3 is CASSKGQGLSTEAFF.

The CDR3 is CASSQVTGSTNEKLFF. V gene TRBV4-1 combines with J gene TRBJ1-4; TCRdb picks TRBD1, but there is no DNA to check that call. CDR3 size: 16 residues. CDR1 is MGHRA, CDR2 YSYEKL, per germline.

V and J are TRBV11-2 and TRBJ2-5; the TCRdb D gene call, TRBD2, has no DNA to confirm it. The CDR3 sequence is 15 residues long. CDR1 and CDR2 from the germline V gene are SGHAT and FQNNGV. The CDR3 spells CASSLAPTEGETQYF.

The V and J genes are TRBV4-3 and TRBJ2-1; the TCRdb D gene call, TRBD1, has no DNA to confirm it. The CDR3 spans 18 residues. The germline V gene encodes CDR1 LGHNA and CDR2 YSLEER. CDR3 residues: CASSQDRGGGFDSGEQFF.

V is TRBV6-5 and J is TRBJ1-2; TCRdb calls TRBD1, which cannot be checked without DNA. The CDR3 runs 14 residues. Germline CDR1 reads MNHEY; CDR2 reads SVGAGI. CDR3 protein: CASSYASGARGYTF.

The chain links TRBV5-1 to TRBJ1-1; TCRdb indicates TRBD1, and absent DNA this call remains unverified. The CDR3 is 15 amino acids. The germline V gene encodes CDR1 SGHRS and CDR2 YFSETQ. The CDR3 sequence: CASSFGTARTTEAFF.

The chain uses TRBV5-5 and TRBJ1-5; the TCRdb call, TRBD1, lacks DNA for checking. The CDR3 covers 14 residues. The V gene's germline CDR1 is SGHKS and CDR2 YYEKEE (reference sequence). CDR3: CASSLDRGLQPQHF.

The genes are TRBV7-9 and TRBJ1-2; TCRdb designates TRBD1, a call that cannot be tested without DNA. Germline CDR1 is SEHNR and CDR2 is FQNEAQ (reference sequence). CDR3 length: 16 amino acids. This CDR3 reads CASSLTQGDGLYGYTF.

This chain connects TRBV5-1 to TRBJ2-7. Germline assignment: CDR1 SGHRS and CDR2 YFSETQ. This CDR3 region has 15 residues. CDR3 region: CASSEQGGSSYEQYF. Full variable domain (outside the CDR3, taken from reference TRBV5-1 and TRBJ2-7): KAGVTQTPRYLIKTRGQQVTLSCSPISGHRSVSWYQQTPGQGLQFLFEYFSETQRNKGNFPGRFSGRQFSNSRSEMNVSTLELGDSALYLCASSEQGGSSYEQYFGPGTRLTVT.

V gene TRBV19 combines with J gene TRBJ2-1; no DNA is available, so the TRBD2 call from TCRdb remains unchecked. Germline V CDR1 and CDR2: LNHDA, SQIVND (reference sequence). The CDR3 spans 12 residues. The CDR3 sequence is CASTASYNEQFF.

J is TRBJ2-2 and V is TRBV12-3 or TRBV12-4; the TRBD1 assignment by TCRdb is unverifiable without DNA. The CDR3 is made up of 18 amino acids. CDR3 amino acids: CASSQGSGGMTGTGELFF.

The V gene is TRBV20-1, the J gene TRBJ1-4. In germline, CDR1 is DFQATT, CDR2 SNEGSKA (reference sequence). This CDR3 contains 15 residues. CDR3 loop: CSARDLQTANEKLFF.

CDR3 sequence reads: CASSFKGFYGYTF. The rearrangement links TRBV28 to TRBJ1-2. Germline V lookup: CDR1 MDHEN, CDR2 SYDVKM. The CDR3 covers 13 residues.

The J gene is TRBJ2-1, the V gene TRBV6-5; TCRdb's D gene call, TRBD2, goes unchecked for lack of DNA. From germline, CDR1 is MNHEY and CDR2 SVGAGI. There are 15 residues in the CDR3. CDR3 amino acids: CASSYSNLAGYEQFF.

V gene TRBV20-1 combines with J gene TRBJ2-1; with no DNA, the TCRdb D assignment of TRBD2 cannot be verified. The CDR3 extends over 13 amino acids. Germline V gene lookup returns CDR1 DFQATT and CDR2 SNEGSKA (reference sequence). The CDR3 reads CSAMGLAGNEQFF.

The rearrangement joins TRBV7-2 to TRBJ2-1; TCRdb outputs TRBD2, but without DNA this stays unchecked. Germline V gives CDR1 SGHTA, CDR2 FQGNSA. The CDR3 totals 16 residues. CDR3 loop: CASSFRGSRTYNEQFF.

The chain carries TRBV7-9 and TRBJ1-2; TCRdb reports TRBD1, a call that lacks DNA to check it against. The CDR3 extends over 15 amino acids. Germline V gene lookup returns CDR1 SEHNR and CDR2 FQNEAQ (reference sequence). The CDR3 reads CASSLEQGGDYGYTF.

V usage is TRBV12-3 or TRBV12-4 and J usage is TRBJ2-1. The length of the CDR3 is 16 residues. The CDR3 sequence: CASSLRLITEYNEQFF.

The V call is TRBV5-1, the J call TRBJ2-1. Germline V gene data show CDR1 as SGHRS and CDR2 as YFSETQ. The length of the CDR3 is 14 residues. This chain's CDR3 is CASSLEGYYNEQFF.

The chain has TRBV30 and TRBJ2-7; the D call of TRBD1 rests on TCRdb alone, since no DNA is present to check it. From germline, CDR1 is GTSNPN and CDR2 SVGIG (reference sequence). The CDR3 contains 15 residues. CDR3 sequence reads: CAWSDRGASSYEQYF.

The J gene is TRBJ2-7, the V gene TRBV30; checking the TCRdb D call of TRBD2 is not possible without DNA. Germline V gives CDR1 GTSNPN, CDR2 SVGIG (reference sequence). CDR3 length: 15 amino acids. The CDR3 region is CAWSVQAGGGYEQYF.

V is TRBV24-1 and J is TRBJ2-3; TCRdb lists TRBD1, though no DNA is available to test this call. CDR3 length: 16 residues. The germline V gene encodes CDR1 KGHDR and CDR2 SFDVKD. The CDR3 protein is CATSDPGQGEPDTQYF.

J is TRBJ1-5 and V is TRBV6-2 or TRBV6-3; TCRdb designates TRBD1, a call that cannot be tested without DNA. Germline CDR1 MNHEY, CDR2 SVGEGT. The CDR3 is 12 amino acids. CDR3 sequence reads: CASSRENQPQHF.

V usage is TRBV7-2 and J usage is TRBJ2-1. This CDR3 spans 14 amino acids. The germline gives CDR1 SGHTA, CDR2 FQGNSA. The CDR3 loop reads CASRLAGANNEQFF.

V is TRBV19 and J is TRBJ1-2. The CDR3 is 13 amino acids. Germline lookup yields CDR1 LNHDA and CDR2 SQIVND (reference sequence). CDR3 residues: CASSVQANYGYTF.

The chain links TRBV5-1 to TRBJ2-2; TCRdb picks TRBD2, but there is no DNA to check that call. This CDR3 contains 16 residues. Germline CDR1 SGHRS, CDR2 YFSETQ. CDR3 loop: CASSSGRVSDTGELFF.

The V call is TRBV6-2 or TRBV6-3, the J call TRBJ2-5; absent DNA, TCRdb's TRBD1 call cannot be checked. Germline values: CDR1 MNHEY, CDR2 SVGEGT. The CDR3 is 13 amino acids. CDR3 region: CASIRQGGKTQYF.

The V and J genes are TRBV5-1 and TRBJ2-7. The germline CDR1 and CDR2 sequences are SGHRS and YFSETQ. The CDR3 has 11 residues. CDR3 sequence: CARSLDYEQYF.